The 27 T cell receptor beta chains presented below share a single source sample, sequenced in a study of beta chain features in type 1 diabetes. All of the isolated RNA was reverse transcribed, so expressed TCRB transcripts were sequenced. Repertoires were generated with immunoSEQ multiplex PCR, while TCRdb's copy carries only in-frame clones and drops some. The top ten clones hold roughly 0.015% of a sample with about 300,000 clones, less than 15% of them seen once. For these TCRs, the target antigens are not known. Study results and limitations: A moderate, significant TCRB CDR3 shortening appeared in type 1 diabetes across four CD4+ subsets.

Sample: naive CD4+ T cells from blood. These receptors all come from a woman between 18 and 29 years old with type 1 diabetes.

This clone came up a few times. V gene TRBV7-9 combines with J gene TRBJ2-2; D is uncertain. The V end lost 4 bases, the J end lost 4 bases, and 4 bases lay between the germline ends. CDR3 size: 12 residues. Germline-derived CDR1 and CDR2 are SEHNR and FQNEAQ (reference sequence). CDR3 nucleotide sequence: TGTGCCAGCAGCTGGAGCACCGGGGAGCTGTTTTTT. Its translation is CASSWSTGELFF.

The J gene is TRBJ2-2, the V gene TRBV5-4; possibly TRBD1 for D (5 bases). Germline CDR1 SGHNT, CDR2 YYREEE (reference sequence). The CDR3 length is 16 residues. Trimming left V 4 bases short and J 2 bases short, with 15 bases between. The CDR3 sequence: CASSPFRGANTGELFF. The CDR3 bases are TGTGCCAGCAGCCCTTTTAGGGGCGCAAACACCGGGGAGCTGTTTTTT.

V and J are TRBV6-5 and TRBJ2-1; TRBD2 matches at 14 bases. The CDR3 totals 16 residues. The J segment lost 10 bases and the V segment lost 0 bases, leaving 5 bases of the junction unmatched. Germline CDR1 and CDR2: MNHEY and SVGAGI. The CDR3 protein is CASSYSTSGGAWEQFF. CDR3 sequence (DNA): TGTGCCAGCAGTTACTCGACTAGCGGGGGGGCATGGGAGCAGTTCTTC.

This clone has only a few counts. The J gene is TRBJ1-1, the V gene TRBV6-6; 12 nucleotides agree with TRBD1. Germline values: CDR1 MNHNY, CDR2 SVGAGI (reference sequence). The CDR3 is made up of 15 amino acids. The V and J ends lost 4 bases and 1 base, in that order; junction bases with no gene match: 1. Here the CDR3 DNA reads TGTGCCAGCAGTTTGGGACAGGGGGCGAACACTGAAGCTTTCTTT. Protein product: CASSLGQGANTEAFF.

CDR3: CASSLRWKNRQGPEQYF. The CDR3 DNA reads TGTGCCAGCAGTTTAAGGTGGAAGAATCGACAGGGGCCGGAGCAGTACTTC. The chain uses TRBV28 and TRBJ2-7, with 8 bases that match TRBD1. V trimming: 2 bases; J trimming: 7 bases; junction bases outside the gene matches: 16. This CDR3 has 17 residues. In germline, CDR1 is MDHEN, CDR2 SYDVKM.

The rearrangement joins TRBV19 to TRBJ2-7; TRBD1 agrees at 11 bases. This CDR3 has 13 residues. Germline V gene lookup returns CDR1 LNHDA and CDR2 SQIVND (reference sequence). V was pared by 7 bases and J by 3 bases, with 2 bases of the junction left unmatched. DNA for the CDR3: TGTGCCAGTATGGGACAGGGGGTCTACGAGCAGTACTTC. Encoded protein: CASMGQGVYEQYF.

The V gene is TRBV2, the J gene TRBJ2-7; the D is unclear. There are 11 residues in the CDR3. V was trimmed by 6 bases and J by 4 bases, leaving 7 bases between them. Germline CDR1 is SNHLY and CDR2 is FYNNEI. The CDR3 DNA follows: TGTGCCAGCAGCGAACTATACGAGCAGTACTTC. Translation: CASSELYEQYF.

This clone has just a few counts. The chain links TRBV25-1 to TRBJ1-1, with 10 nucleotides matching TRBD1. CDR3 size: 14 residues. Germline-derived CDR1 and CDR2 are MGHDK and SYGVNS. With 4 bases clipped from V and 6 bases from J, the junction kept 5 bases outside the gene matches. The CDR3 reads CASSARQGAAEAFF. The CDR3 DNA is TGTGCCAGCAGTGCCCGACAGGGGGCCGCTGAAGCTTTCTTT.

This clone has just a few counts. As DNA, the CDR3 is TGCGCCAGCAGCCCGGGACAGGGGATAAGTCAAGAGACCCAGTACTTC. Its translation: CASSPGQGISQETQYF. V is TRBV5-1 and J is TRBJ2-5; 10 nucleotides match TRBD1. The V gene end was trimmed by 4 bases and the J gene end by 2 bases; junction bases not matched to a gene: 8. The CDR3 runs 16 residues. Germline CDR1 and CDR2: SGHRS and YFSETQ.

This clone was recorded a few times. This chain connects TRBV7-6 to TRBJ2-1, with D unclear. Deletions cut 1 base from V and 7 bases from J, with 8 bases between. The germline V gene encodes CDR1 SGHVS and CDR2 FNYEAQ. The CDR3 sequence is 13 residues long. The CDR3 reads CASSLGVSNEQFF. The CDR3 DNA sequence: TGTGCCAGCAGCTTAGGAGTTTCAAATGAGCAGTTCTTC.

This clone was seen a few times. The chain links TRBV28 to TRBJ1-5, with D hard to call. The CDR3 spans 13 residues. V was pared by 4 bases and J by 7 bases, with 11 bases between. Germline CDR1 is MDHEN and CDR2 is SYDVKM. CDR3 region: CASSSGFWQPQHF. CDR3 in DNA: TGTGCCAGCAGTTCGGGGTTCTGGCAGCCCCAGCATTTT. The full variable domain, rest sourced from reference TRBV28 and TRBJ1-5, is DVKVTQSSRYLVKRTGEKVFLECVQDMDHENMFWYRQDPGLGLRLIYFSYDVKMKEKGDIPEGYSVSREKKERFSLILESASTNQTSMYLCASSSGFWQPQHFGDGTRLSIL.

This clone showed up just a few times. The chain joins TRBV2 to TRBJ2-5; D possibly corresponds to TRBD1 (5 bases). Germline lookup yields CDR1 SNHLY and CDR2 FYNNEI. This CDR3 is built from 12 residues. V lost 6 bases to trimming and J lost 4 bases, with 9 bases between them. The CDR3 DNA reads TGTGCCAGCAGCAGGGAAGTAGAGACCCAGTACTTC. Translating gives CASSREVETQYF.

V gene TRBV2 combines with J gene TRBJ2-7; D is possibly TRBD1 (5 bases). Trimming removed 6 bases at V and 5 bases at J, with 11 bases between. Germline V gene lookup returns CDR1 SNHLY and CDR2 FYNNEI. This CDR3 spans 12 amino acids. In nucleotides, the CDR3 is TGTGCCAGCAGCGTCACAGGAAACGAGCAGTACGTC. This sequence encodes CASSVTGNEQYV.

The chain is built from TRBV19 and TRBJ2-5; D perhaps matches TRBD2 (5 bases). Germline V CDR1 and CDR2: LNHDA, SQIVND (reference sequence). This CDR3 contains 15 residues. The V gene lost 4 bases and the J gene lost 1 base, with 13 bases spanning the gap. In DNA form, the CDR3 reads TGTGCCAGTAGTAGCCGAGGGAATACCCAAGAGACCCAGTACTTC. As protein: CASSSRGNTQETQYF.

This chain joins TRBV5-4 and TRBJ1-1; D gene ambiguous. V dropped 2 bases and J dropped 1 base, with 9 bases sitting between them. The CDR3 consists of 14 residues. Germline CDR1 is SGHNT and CDR2 is YYREEE (reference sequence). CDR3: CASSFGQQNTEAFF. The CDR3 nucleotides are TGTGCCAGCAGCTTTGGGCAGCAGAACACTGAAGCTTTCTTT.

This clone was seen a handful of times. The CDR3 nucleotides read TGTGCCAGTAGAAGAGGGACTAGCGGAGCCCTCACAGATACGCAGTATTTT. Encoded protein: CASRRGTSGALTDTQYF. The chain carries TRBV19 and TRBJ2-3, with 11 bases matching TRBD2. Looked up from germline, CDR1 is LNHDA and CDR2 is SQIVND (reference sequence). This CDR3 contains 17 residues. J gave up 2 bases and V 6 bases, and 10 bases lay outside the gene matches.

The V call is TRBV5-4, the J call TRBJ2-1, with 8 positions matching TRBD2. The CDR3 is 12 amino acids. V was clipped by 8 bases and J by 3 bases; unmatched bases: 1. Germline lookup yields CDR1 SGHNT and CDR2 YYREEE (reference sequence). The CDR3 spells CASREGYNEQFF. The CDR3 DNA follows: TGTGCCAGTCGGGAGGGCTACAATGAGCAGTTCTTC. Variable domain in full (rest from reference TRBV5-4 and TRBJ2-1): ETGVTQSPTHLIKTRGQQVTLRCSSQSGHNTVSWYQQALGQGPQFIFQYYREEENGRGNFPPRFSGLQFPNYSSELNVNALELDDSALYLCASREGYNEQFFGPGTRLTVL.

The chain is built from TRBV7-3 and TRBJ2-3, with D tentatively TRBD1 (6 bases). Germline V lookup: CDR1 SGHTA, CDR2 FQGTGA. The CDR3 has 15 residues. Trimming took off 5 bases at V and 7 bases at J, with 19 bases between the two ends. The CDR3 sequence: CASSPQGSGTHTQYF. CDR3 bases: TGTGCCAGCAGCCCCCAGGGGAGTGGTACACATACGCAGTATTTT.

The V call is TRBV7-8, the J call TRBJ1-2; D is unresolved. V shed 6 bases and J shed 8 bases, with 16 bases lying between them. Germline values: CDR1 SGHVS, CDR2 FQNEAQ. The CDR3 runs 13 residues. The CDR3 reads CASRETSGEGYTF. In DNA, the CDR3 is TGTGCCAGCAGGGAGACGTCCGGAGAGGGCTACACCTTC.

This clone was counted a few times. The DNA of the CDR3 is TGTGCCAGCAGCTTAAGAAGGGGTGGGAACACTGAAGCTTTCTTT. Its translation is CASSLRRGGNTEAFF. This chain joins TRBV7-3 and TRBJ1-1, with D maybe TRBD1 (5 bases). V lost 1 base to trimming and J lost 1 base, with 10 bases between them. The germline V gene encodes CDR1 SGHTA and CDR2 FQGTGA. This CDR3 has 15 amino acids. The full variable domain, its missing parts supplied by reference TRBV7-3 and TRBJ1-1, is GAGVSQTPSNKVTEKGKYVELRCDPISGHTALYWYRQSLGQGPEFLIYFQGTGAADDSGLPNDRFFAVRPEGSVSTLKIQRTERGDSAVYLCASSLRRGGNTEAFFGQGTRLTVV.

This clone was picked up a small number of times. J is TRBJ2-2 and V is TRBV4-1; 13 bases line up with TRBD2. Germline CDR1 and CDR2: MGHRA and YSYEKL. J lost 6 bases, V lost 5 bases, and 9 bases had no gene match. The CDR3 length is 17 residues. In DNA form, the CDR3 reads TGCGCCAGCAGCGCTAGGACTAGCGGGAGTGAAGCCGGGGAGCTGTTTTTT. Translating gives CASSARTSGSEAGELFF.

There are a few counts of this clone. This chain connects TRBV9 to TRBJ2-1; 11 bases match TRBD2. The trim removed 1 base at V and 10 bases at J, leaving 13 bases unmatched. Germline CDR1 SGDLS, CDR2 YYNGEE. CDR3 size: 17 residues. The CDR3 protein is CASSVKPGTSGSGEQFF. Here the CDR3 DNA reads TGTGCCAGCAGCGTAAAACCTGGGACTAGCGGCTCAGGGGAGCAGTTCTTC. Full variable domain (remainder filled in from reference TRBV9 and TRBJ2-1): DSGVTQTPKHLITATGQRVTLRCSPRSGDLSVYWYQQSLDQGLQFLIQYYNGEERAKGNILERFSAQQFPDLHSELNLSSLELGDSALYFCASSVKPGTSGSGEQFFGPGTRLTVL.

As DNA, the CDR3 is TGTGCCTGGAGTGTGGGGACACCCCCCCTAGGTCAAGAGACCCAGTACTTC. Residues: CAWSVGTPPLGQETQYF. The chain uses TRBV30 and TRBJ2-5; the D gene is possibly TRBD1 (6 bases). Between the trimmed V and J ends, which lost 0 bases and 2 bases, there was a span of 19 bases. Germline V gives CDR1 GTSNPN, CDR2 SVGIG (reference sequence). This CDR3 has 17 amino acids. Full variable domain (missing parts from reference TRBV30 and TRBJ2-5): SQTIHQWPATLVQPVGSPLSLECTVEGTSNPNLYWYRQAAGRGLQLLFYSVGIGQISSEVPQNLSASRPQDRQFILSSKKLLLSDSGFYLCAWSVGTPPLGQETQYFGPGTRLLVL.

This chain joins TRBV29-1 and TRBJ1-2; no reliable D call. The germline V gene encodes CDR1 SQVTM and CDR2 ANQGSEA. The CDR3 totals 12 residues. Trimming pared 7 bases from V and 0 bases from J, leaving 9 bases between. CDR3 protein: CSAELANYGYTF. For the CDR3, the DNA is TGCAGCGCCGAATTAGCTAACTATGGCTACACCTTC.

This clone came up a few times. V gene TRBV29-1 combines with J gene TRBJ2-7; TRBD2 matches 7 bases. This CDR3 spans 16 amino acids. Looked up from germline, CDR1 is SQVTM and CDR2 is ANQGSEA. With 2 bases clipped from V and 0 bases from J, the junction kept 10 bases outside the gene matches. CDR3 sequence reads: CSVESGGGSPSYEQYF. In nucleotides, the CDR3 is TGCAGCGTTGAAAGTGGCGGCGGGAGTCCCTCCTACGAGCAGTACTTC.

Turning to this clone: This sample also contains other DNA sequences that code for the same CDR3. The chain combines TRBV7-9 with TRBJ2-6; tentatively, D is TRBD2 (5 bases). The CDR3 loop spans 15 amino acids. The V gene lost 5 bases and the J gene lost 0 bases, with 8 bases spanning the gap. Germline V CDR1 and CDR2: SEHNR, FQNEAQ (reference sequence). This CDR3 reads CASSPRGSGANVLTF. The CDR3 nucleotides read TGTGCCAGCAGCCCCCGGGGCTCTGGGGCCAACGTCCTGACTTTC.

This clone was seen a handful of times. The V gene is TRBV7-9, the J gene TRBJ2-5; TRBD1 might be the D (6 bases). V was clipped by 4 bases and J by 2 bases, with 17 bases between them. Per the germline V gene, CDR1 is SEHNR and CDR2 is FQNEAQ (reference sequence). The CDR3 spans 16 residues. For the CDR3, the DNA is TGTGCCAGCAGCTCAGGTTCGTCCAGGGGTCAAGAGACCCAGTACTTC. Translated: CASSSGSSRGQETQYF.